This TCR beta chain was identified in a study of T cell changes during pregnancy in multiple sclerosis. Clones were read by immunoSEQ multiplex PCR, and TCRdb kept only the in-frame ones, dropping some. The sample shows some 52,000 clones, over 85% of them seen only once. Looked up from germline, CDR1 is MNHNS and CDR2 is SASEGT. Trimming stripped 6 bases from V and 0 bases from J, with 12 bases between. There are 15 residues in the CDR3. Specimen: CD4+ T cells from peripheral blood mononuclear cells, collected before pregnancy. The chain recombines TRBV6-1 with TRBJ2-4; maybe TRBD1 (6 bases). The source of this sequence is a female donor with multiple sclerosis, enrolled in a pregnancy study. CDR3 protein: CASRFTTGAKNIQYF. CDR3 bases: TGTGCCAGCAGGTTCACGACAGGAGCCAAAAACATTCAGTACTTC.